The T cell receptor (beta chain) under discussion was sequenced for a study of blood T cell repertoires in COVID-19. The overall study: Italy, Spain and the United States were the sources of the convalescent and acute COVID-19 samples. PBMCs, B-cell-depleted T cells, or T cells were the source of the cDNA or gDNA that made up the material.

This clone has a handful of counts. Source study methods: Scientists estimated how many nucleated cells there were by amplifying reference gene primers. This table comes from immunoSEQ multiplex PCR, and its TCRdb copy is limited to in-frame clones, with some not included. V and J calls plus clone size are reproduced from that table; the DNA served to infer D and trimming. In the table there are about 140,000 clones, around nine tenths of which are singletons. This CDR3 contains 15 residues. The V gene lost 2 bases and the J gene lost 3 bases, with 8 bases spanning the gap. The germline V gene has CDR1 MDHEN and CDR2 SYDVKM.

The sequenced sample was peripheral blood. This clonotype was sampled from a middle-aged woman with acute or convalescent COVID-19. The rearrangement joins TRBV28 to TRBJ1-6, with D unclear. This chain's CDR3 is CASSLMVSYNSPLHF. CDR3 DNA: TGTGCCAGCAGTTTAATGGTGAGCTATAATTCACCCCTCCACTTT.